This T cell receptor beta chain was found in a study of T cell changes during pregnancy in multiple sclerosis. V lost 3 bases to trimming and J lost 4 bases; unmatched junction nucleotides: 6. CDR1 and CDR2 from the germline V gene are SGHRS and YFSETQ. This CDR3 region has 15 residues. Produced via immunoSEQ multiplex PCR; TCRdb's table is partial and in-frame only. Among 85,000 to 90,000 clones listed, approximately 89% were seen once. The chain is built from TRBV5-1 and TRBJ2-1; TRBD2 matches 8 bases. The clonotype comes from a female donor in good health, enrolled as a control in a pregnancy study. Sequenced here: peripheral blood, sampled in the first trimester of pregnancy. CDR3 in amino acids: CASSSGGADYNEQFF. The CDR3, as DNA: TGCGCCAGCAGCTCCGGGGGGGCCGATTACAATGAGCAGTTCTTC.